This T cell receptor beta chain was captured in a study of T cell responses to AZD1222 COVID-19 vaccine. Study-wide results and limits: A mostly white British donor set with more females was recruited, and clonal diversity was possibly underestimated. Increases in Spike-specific TCR breadth and depth were seen after two AZD1222 doses. Scientists sampled the repertoires only once the peak T cell response had passed.

Combined were second doses at about 4 or about 12 weeks. In this sample, this clone turned up once. Its antigen is unknown. Clones were sequenced by immunoSEQ multiplex PCR, and TCRdb holds only the in-frame ones, with some missing. The sample carries approximately 170,000 clones, roughly 89% recorded once. The V gene's germline CDR1 is SGHVS and CDR2 FNYEAQ. The J segment lost 4 bases and the V segment lost 5 bases, leaving 6 bases of the junction unmatched. The CDR3 length is 15 residues. The material was peripheral blood, obtained 28 days after the second AZD1222 dose. The TCR originated in an adult who received the AZD1222 COVID-19 vaccine. The genes are TRBV7-6 and TRBJ1-3, with 9 bases identical to TRBD1. The CDR3 loop reads CASSAGTGRGNTIYF. Written as DNA, the CDR3 is TGTGCCAGCAGCGCCGGGACAGGGAGAGGAAACACCATATATTTT. Complete variable domain (other parts from reference TRBV7-6 and TRBJ1-3): GAGVSQSPRYKVTKRGQDVALRCDPISGHVSLYWYRQALGQGPEFLTYFNYEAQQDKSGLPNDRFSAERPEGSISTLTIQRTEQRDSAMYRCASSAGTGRGNTIYFGEGSWLTVV.